This T cell receptor beta chain was retrieved from a study of immune evolution from preneoplasia to lung adenocarcinoma. The table came from immunoSEQ multiplex PCR; TCRdb's copy has only in-frame clones and leaves some out. The top ten hold over 15% of the sample, which has approximately 6,900 clones, almost 80% seen once. Patients had resection in Japan or China between the mid-2010s and the late 2010s. The CDR3 spans 14 residues. CDR1 ENHRY and CDR2 SYGVKD come from the germline V gene. With V trimmed by 2 bases and J by 4 bases, 1 base remained unmatched. J is TRBJ1-1 and V is TRBV10-3, with 10 bases fitting TRBD1. What was sequenced was FFPE adjacent normal lung tissue. The TCR originated in a person between 65 and 80 years old with lung adenocarcinoma. CDR3 in amino acids: CAISERTGGTEAFF. CDR3 bases: TGTGCCATCAGTGAGCGGACAGGGGGCACTGAAGCTTTCTTT.